This T cell receptor (beta chain) was obtained from a study of beta chain features in type 1 diabetes. In this sample, this clone turned up many times. The V gene's germline CDR1 is MNHNY and CDR2 SVGAGI (reference sequence). The CDR3 spans 15 residues. Trimming at V came to 7 bases and at J to 4 bases, leaving 8 bases not matched to a gene. Expressed TCRB transcripts were sequenced, since all the RNA that had been isolated was reverse transcribed. The protocol was immunoSEQ multiplex PCR, while the TCRdb copy is restricted to in-frame clones and leaves out a portion. The sample consists of 200,000 to 250,000 clones, approximately 10% of them appearing once.

Sequencing was carried out using central memory CD4+ T cells from blood. The source of this sequence is a man aged 18 to 29 in good health. The chain carries TRBV6-6 and TRBJ2-3, with 10 bases aligning to TRBD1. The CDR3 here is CASTPRGQGADTQYF. In DNA form, the CDR3 reads TGTGCCAGCACGCCCCGAGGACAGGGGGCAGATACGCAGTATTTT.